This T cell receptor (beta chain) was identified in a study of shared clonotypes between healthy human individuals. The CDR3 contains 14 residues. Trimming took 3 bases from V and 4 from J; bases not matched to a gene: 3. Per the germline V gene, CDR1 is MNHEY and CDR2 is SMNVEV (reference sequence). Naivety among CD8 cells was defined by CD45RO negativity and positive CCR7 selection, thereby excluding terminally differentiated effector memory CD45RA+ cells. Notes on this clone: This CDR3 is also generated by other DNA sequences in the sample.

Here immunoSEQ multiplex PCR was the method, and the copy in TCRdb shows in-frame clones only, minus some. The sample consists of 1.5 million to 2.5 million clones, 85% to 95% of them appearing once. Specimen: naive CD8+ T cells sorted from blood. The receptor was isolated from a man between 18 and 29 years old in good health. This chain links TRBV27 with TRBJ2-1, with TRBD2 identical over 7 bases. CDR3 region: CASSLLADYNEQFF. CDR3 DNA sequence: TGTGCCAGCAGTTTGCTAGCGGATTACAATGAGCAGTTCTTC.